This TCR beta chain was profiled in a study of monozygotic twins with inflammatory bowel disease. General study findings and limits: Especially with disease activity, IBD patients shared fewer clonotypes with others than healthy twins did. Concordance status among twins (concordant versus discordant) showed no link to repertoire similarity, possibly from limited power.

With no T cell sorting beforehand, total RNA was isolated from whole blood. The CDR3 consists of 14 residues. CDR1 MDHEN and CDR2 SYDVKM come from the germline V gene. Turning to this clonotype: What it recognizes is unknown.

Amplification used two nested PCRs: approximately 16 cycles, then 8 to 10 cycles, on TCRalpha/TCRbeta cDNA. From its re-call of the 5' RACE reads, TCRdb lists each CDR3 protein once, without DNA. Its listing shows some 150,000 distinct CDR3 sequences. The TCR was taken from a human donor with ulcerative colitis or Crohn's disease, or a healthy co-twin of an affected twin (not recorded which). Sample: blood. J is TRBJ1-2 and V is TRBV28; TCRdb's assignment of TRBD1 cannot be checked, as there is no DNA. This chain's CDR3 is CATRLTGAFYGYTF.